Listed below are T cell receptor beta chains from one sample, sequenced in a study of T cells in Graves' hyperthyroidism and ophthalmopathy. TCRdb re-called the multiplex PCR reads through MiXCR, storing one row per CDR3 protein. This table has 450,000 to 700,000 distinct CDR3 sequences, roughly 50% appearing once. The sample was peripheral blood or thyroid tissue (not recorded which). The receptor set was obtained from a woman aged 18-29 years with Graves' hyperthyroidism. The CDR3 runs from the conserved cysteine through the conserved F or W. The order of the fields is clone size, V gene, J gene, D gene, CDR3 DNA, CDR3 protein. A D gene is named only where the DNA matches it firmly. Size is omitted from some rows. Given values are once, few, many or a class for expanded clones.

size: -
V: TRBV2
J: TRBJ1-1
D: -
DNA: TGTGCCAGCAGGGAAGATAAGGGGTGGGCTTTCTTT
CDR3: CASREDKGWAFF

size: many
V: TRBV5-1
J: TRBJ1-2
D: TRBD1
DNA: TGCGCCAGCAGCTGGGACAGGGAGGACTATGGCTACACCTTC
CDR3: CASSWDREDYGYTF

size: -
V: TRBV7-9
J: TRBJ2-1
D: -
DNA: TGTGCCACCAGCAATCCCCTAGTTAACGAGCAGTTCTTC
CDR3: CATSNPLVNEQFF

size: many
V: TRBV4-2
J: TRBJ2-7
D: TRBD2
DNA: TGTGCCAGCAGCCAAGAGGCTAGCGGACCCTACGAGCAGTACTTC
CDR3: CASSQEASGPYEQYF

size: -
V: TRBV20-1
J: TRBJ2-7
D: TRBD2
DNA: TGCAGTGCTAGAGTACTAGCGGGAGGCAGCAATGAGCAGTACTTC
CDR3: CSARVLAGGSNEQYF

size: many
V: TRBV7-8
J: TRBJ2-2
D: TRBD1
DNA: TGTGCCAGCAGAACAGGGGTTGGAACCGGGGAGCTGTTTTTT
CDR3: CASRTGVGTGELFF

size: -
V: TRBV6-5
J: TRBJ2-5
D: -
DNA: TGTGCCAGCAGTTACACCCAGGACCTTGTCTCGGGGACCCAGTACTTC
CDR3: CASSYTQDLVSGTQYF

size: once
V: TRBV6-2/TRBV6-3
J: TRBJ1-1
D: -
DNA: TGTGCCAGCAGTTACCCCGAGGGGAACACTGAAGCTCTCTTT
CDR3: CASSYPEGNTEALF

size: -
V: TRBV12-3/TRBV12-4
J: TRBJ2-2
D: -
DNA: TGTGCCAGCAGTACGCCCGGGACAAGCCACAATGAGCTGTTTTTT
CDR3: CASSTPGTSHNELFF

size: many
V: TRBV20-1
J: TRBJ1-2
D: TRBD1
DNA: TGCAGTGCCTCCACAGGGGCAGGCTATGGCTACACCTTC
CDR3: CSASTGAGYGYTF

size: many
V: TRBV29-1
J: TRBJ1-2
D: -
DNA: TGCAGCGTTGATAATGGCTACACCTTC
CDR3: CSVDNGYTF

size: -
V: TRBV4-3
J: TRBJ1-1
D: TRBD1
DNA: TGCGCCAGCAGCCACCCCCGGGACAGGGAAGATGCTGAAGCTTTCTTT
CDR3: CASSHPRDREDAEAFF

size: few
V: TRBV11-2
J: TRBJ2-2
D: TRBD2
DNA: TGTGCCAGCAGCCCCGGGACTAGCGGGGAGCTGTTTTTT
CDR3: CASSPGTSGELFF

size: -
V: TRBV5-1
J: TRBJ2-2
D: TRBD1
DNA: TGCGCCAGCAGCTTGGCCCTCGGGACAGGGATATTTGGGGATGACACCGGGGAGCTGTTTTTT
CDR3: CASSLALGTGIFGDDTGELFF

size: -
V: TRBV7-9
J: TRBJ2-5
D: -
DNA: TGTGCCAGCAGCTTAGCAGTAGTTCGGGAGACCCAGTACTTC
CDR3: CASSLAVVRETQYF

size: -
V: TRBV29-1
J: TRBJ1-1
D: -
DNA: TGCAGCGTTGTAGCGATGGGGCTTGAAGCTTTCTTT
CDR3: CSVVAMGLEAFF

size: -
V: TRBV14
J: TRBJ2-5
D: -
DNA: TGTGCCAGCAGTGGAATCGCCGGGCCGGCACTCCCTCAAGAGACCCAGTACTTC
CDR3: CASSGIAGPALPQETQYF

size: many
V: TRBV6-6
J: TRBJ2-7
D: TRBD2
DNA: TGTGCCAGCACTACCACCGGGACTACCAGCTCCTACGAGCAGTACTTC
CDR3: CASTTTGTTSSYEQYF

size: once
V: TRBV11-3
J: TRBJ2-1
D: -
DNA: TGTGCCAGCAGCTATCTAGATGAGCAGTTCTTC
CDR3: CASSYLDEQFF

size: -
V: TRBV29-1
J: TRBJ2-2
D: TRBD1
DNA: TGCAGCGTCCTACAGGGGACCGGGGAGCTGTTTTTT
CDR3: CSVLQGTGELFF

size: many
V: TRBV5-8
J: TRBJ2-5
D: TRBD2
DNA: TGTGCCAGCAGCTTGGCCTCTAGCGGGGAAGAGACCCAGTACTTC
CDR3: CASSLASSGEETQYF

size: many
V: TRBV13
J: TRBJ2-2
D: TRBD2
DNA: TGTGCCAGCAGCAACCCTCCGCTAGCGGAGTTCGACGGGGAGCTGTTTTTT
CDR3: CASSNPPLAEFDGELFF

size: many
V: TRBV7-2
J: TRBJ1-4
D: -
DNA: TGTGCCAGCAGCCCACCTGATGCGGGATGGAGCGAAAAACTGTTTTTT
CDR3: CASSPPDAGWSEKLFF

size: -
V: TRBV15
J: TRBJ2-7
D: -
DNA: TGTGCCACCAGCAGTGAACAAGGCTACGGGCAGTACTTC
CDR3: CATSSEQGYGQYF

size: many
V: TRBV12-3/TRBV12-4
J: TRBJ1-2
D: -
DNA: TGTGCCAGCAGTCCAGGGGCAGCGTATGGCTACACCTTC
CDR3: CASSPGAAYGYTF

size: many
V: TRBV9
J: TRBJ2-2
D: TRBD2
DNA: TGTGCCAGCAGCGTGAGACTAGCGGGAGTTACAGGCGGGGAGCTGTTTTTT
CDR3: CASSVRLAGVTGGELFF

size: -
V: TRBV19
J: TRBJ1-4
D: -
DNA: TGTGCCAGTCAGGCCGCGCTAGGGGAAAAACTGTTTTTT
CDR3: CASQAALGEKLFF

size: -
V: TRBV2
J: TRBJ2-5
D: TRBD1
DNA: TGTGCCAGCAGTGAAATCTGGGGACAGGGGGAGACCCAGTACTTC
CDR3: CASSEIWGQGETQYF

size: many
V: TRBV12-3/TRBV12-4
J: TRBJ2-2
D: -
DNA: TGTGCCAGCAGGGCTAGTGGCGGGGCAAGCGCCGGGGAGCTGTTTTTT
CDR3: CASRASGGASAGELFF

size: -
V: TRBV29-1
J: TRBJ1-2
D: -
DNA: TGCAGCGTAGCAAGCGGGAGCTATGGCTACACCTTC
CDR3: CSVASGSYGYTF

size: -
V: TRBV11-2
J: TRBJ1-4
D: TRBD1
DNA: TGTGCCAGCAGCTTAGAAGGGACAGGGAGGAGCTCCTACAATGAAAAACTGTTTTTT
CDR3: CASSLEGTGRSSYNEKLFF

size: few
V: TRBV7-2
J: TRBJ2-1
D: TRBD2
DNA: TGTGCCAGCAGCCTAACCGGGACTAGCGCCGTTAATGAGCAGTTCTTC
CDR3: CASSLTGTSAVNEQFF

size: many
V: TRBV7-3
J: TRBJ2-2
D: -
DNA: TGTGCCAGCAGCCTATCGTCCGTGGCCGGGGAGCTGTTTTTT
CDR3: CASSLSSVAGELFF

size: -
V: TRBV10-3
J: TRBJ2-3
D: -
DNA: TGTGCCATCAGTGGGTCAGCGACCAGCACAGATACGCAGTATTTT
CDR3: CAISGSATSTDTQYF

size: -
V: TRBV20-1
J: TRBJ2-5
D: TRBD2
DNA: TGCAGTGCACGGACTAGCGGGAGGGCCGGGCGAGAGACCCAGTACTTC
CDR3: CSARTSGRAGRETQYF

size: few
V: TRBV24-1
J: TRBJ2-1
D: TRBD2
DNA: TGTGCCACCAATGGGGGTAGCGGGAGTCTCGATGAGCAGTTCTTC
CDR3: CATNGGSGSLDEQFF

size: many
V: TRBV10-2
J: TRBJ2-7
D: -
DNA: TGCGCCAGCTATGGATACTCCTACGAGCAGTACTTC
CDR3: CASYGYSYEQYF

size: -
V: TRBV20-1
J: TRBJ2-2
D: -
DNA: TGCAGTGCTACGGACTTGGTTTTT
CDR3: CSATDLVF

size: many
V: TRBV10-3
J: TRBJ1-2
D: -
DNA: TGTGCCATCAGTGAGTCCCTCGGGAGTCGAATCTGGGGGACCTTC
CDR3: CAISESLGSRIWGTF

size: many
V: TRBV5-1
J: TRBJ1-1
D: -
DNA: TGCGCCAGCAGCTTGTCCAGGGAGGAAGCTTTCTTT
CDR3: CASSLSREEAFF

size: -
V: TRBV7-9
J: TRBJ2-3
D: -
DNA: TGTGCCAGCAGCTTTGCGGAACCAGATACGCAGTATTTT
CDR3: CASSFAEPDTQYF

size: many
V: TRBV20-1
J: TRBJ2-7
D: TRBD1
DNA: TGCAGTGCTAGAGATTTGGGACAGGGTAGCGAGCAGTACTTC
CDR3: CSARDLGQGSEQYF

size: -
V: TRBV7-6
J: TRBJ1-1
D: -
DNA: TGTGCCAGCAGCTTAGGCGGGGAGGGCCCTGAAGCTTTCTTT
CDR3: CASSLGGEGPEAFF

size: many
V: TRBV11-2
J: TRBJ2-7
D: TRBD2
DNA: TGTGCCAGCAGCTCACTCCGTTCCGGGAGGGCCTACGAGCAGTACTTC
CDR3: CASSSLRSGRAYEQYF

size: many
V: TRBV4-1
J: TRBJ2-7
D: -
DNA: TGCGCCAGCAGTCCCGGTTTGGGAGGTTACGAGCAGTACTTC
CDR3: CASSPGLGGYEQYF

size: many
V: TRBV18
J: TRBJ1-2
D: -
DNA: TGTGCCAGCTCACCTTTAGCCTCAGAGGAAGGCTACACCTTC
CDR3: CASSPLASEEGYTF

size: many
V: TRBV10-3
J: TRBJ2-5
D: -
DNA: TGTGCCACGAGTAGGGGTTTCCAAGAGACCCAGTACTTC
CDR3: CATSRGFQETQYF

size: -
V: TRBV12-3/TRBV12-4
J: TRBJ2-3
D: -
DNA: TGTGCCAGCAGGCTGCTAAGCGCAGATACGCAGTATTTT
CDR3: CASRLLSADTQYF

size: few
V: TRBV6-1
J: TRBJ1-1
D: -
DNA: TGTGCCAGCAGTGAAGCGCGGACTGGGAGGCGAAACACTGAAGCTTTCTTT
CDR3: CASSEARTGRRNTEAFF

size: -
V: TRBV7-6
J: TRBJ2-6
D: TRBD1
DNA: TGTGCCAGCAGCCAGGAACAGGGGGCGCGTGGGGCCAACGTCCTGACTTTC
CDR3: CASSQEQGARGANVLTF

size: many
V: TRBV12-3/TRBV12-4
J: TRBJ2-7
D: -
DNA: TGTGCCAGCAGCCACTCCGTTAGGGACGAGCAGTACTTC
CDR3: CASSHSVRDEQYF

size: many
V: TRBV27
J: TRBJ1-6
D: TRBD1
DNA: TGTGCCAGCAGGACGGGACAGGGTAATTCACCCCTCCACTTT
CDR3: CASRTGQGNSPLHF

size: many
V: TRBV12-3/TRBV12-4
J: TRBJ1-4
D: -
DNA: TGTGCCAGCAGCCTGGGGGGGCAAGCTAATGAAAAACTGTTTTTT
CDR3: CASSLGGQANEKLFF

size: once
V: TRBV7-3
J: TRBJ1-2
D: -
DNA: TGTGCCAGCAGCTTAGTCGGGGCAGGGGACGGCTACACCTTC
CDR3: CASSLVGAGDGYTF

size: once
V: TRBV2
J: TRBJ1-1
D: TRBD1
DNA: TGTGCCAGCAGTACCATGACAGGGATGAACACTGAAGCTTTCTTT
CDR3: CASSTMTGMNTEAFF

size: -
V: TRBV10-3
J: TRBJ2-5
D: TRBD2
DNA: TGTGCCGTCGCGGGAGGGCCAGAGACCCAGTACTTC
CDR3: CAVAGGPETQYF

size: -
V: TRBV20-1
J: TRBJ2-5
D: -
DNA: TGCAGTGCTAGAGGACCAGCGGAGAGCTTGGAGACCCAGTGCTTC
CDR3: CSARGPAESLETQCF

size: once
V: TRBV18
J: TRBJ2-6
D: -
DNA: TGTGCCAGCGCGGACAGTTCCTCTGGGGCCAACGTCCTGATTTTC
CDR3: CASADSSSGANVLIF

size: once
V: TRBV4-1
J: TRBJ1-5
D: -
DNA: TGCGCCAGCAGCCAGGACCCCCGGCGGGAGGCCACAGATACGCAGCATTTT
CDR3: CASSQDPRREATDTQHF

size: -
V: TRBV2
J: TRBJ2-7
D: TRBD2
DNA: TGTGCCAGCATGGGACTAGCGGGAGGTTCCTACGAGCAGTACTTC
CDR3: CASMGLAGGSYEQYF